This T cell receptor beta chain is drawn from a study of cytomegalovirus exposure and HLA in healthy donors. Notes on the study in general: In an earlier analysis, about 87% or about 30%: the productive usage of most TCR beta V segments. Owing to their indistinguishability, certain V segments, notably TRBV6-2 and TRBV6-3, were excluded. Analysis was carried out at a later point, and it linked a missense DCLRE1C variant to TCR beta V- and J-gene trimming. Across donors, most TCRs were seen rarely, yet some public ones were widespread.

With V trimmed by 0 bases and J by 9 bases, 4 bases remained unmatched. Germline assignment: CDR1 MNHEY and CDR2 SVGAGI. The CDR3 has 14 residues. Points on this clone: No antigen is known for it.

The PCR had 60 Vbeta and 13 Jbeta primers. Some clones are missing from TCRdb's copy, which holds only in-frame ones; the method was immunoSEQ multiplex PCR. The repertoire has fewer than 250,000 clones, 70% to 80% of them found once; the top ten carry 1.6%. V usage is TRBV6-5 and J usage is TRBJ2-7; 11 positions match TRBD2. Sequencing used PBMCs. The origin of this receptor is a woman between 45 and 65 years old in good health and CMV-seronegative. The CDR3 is CASSYSGLAERQYF. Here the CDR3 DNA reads TGTGCCAGCAGTTACTCGGGACTAGCGGAACGGCAGTACTTC.